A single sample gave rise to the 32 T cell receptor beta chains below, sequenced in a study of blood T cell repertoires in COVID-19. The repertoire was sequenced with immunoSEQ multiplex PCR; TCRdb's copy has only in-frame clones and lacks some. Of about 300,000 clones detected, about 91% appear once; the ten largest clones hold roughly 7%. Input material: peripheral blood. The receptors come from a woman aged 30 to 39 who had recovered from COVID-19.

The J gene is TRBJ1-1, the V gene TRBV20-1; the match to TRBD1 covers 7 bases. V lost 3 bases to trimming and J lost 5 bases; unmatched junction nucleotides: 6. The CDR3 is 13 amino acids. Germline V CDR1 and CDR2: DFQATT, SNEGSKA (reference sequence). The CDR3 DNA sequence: TGCAGTGCTAGTTCGACAGGGAAAACTGAAGCTTTCTTT. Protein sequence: CSASSTGKTEAFF.

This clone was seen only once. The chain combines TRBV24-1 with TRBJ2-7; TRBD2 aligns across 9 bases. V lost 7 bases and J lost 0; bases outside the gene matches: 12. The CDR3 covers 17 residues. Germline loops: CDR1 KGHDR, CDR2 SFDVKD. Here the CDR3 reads CATSLLSGGPSSYEQYF. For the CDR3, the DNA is TGTGCCACCAGCCTTTTAAGCGGGGGGCCTAGCTCCTACGAGCAGTACTTC.

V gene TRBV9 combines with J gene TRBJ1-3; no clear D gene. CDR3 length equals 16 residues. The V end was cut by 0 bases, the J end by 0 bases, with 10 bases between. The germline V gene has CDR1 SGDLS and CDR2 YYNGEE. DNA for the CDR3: TGTGCCAGCAGCGTAGCTGCAGGTCCCTCTGGAAACACCATATATTTT. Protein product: CASSVAAGPSGNTIYF.

The DNA for the CDR3 is TGTGCCAGCAGCTTTAGCGGGGGGTACACCGGGGAGCTGTTTTTT. Translating it yields CASSFSGGYTGELFF. This chain uses TRBV7-2 with TRBJ2-2; 10 nucleotides align to TRBD2. This CDR3 is built from 15 residues. After removal of 3 bases from V and 3 bases from J, the junction contained 1 base not matched to a gene. Germline CDR1 is SGHTA and CDR2 is FQGNSA.

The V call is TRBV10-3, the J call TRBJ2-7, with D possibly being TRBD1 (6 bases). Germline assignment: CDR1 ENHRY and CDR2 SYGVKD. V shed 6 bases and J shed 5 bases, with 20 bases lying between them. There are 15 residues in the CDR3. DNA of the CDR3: TGTGCCATCAGACCGGACTCAGGGGTGGTGGACGAGCAGTACTTC. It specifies CAIRPDSGVVDEQYF.

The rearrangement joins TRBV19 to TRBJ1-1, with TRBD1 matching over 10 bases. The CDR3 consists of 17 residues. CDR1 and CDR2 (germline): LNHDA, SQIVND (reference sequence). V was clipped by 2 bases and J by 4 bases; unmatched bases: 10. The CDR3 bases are TGTGCCAGTAGTATAAAGTGGGGACAGGGGCTCAGCACTGAAGCTTTCTTT. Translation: CASSIKWGQGLSTEAFF.

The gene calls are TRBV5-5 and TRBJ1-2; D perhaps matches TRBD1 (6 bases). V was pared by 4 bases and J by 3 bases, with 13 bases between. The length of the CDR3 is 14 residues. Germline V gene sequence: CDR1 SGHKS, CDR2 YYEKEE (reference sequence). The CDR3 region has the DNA TGTGCCAGCAGCCCTAGCGGGGGCGACTATGGCTACACCTTC. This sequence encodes CASSPSGGDYGYTF.

The CDR3 region has the DNA TGTGCCAGCAGTGACCAGGGTGTGCATGGCTACACCTTC. Its protein is CASSDQGVHGYTF. The rearrangement uses TRBV6-1 and TRBJ1-2; possible D gene TRBD1, 5 bases. V was clipped by 3 bases and J by 6 bases, with 11 bases between them. The CDR3 contains 13 residues. CDR1 and CDR2 from the germline V gene are MNHNS and SASEGT.

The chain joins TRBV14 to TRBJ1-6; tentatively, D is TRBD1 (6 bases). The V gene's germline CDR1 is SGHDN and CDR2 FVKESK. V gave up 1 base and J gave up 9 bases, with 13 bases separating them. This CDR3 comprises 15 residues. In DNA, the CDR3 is TGTGCCAGCAGCCAAGTTGGGGGCGCCAGTTCACCCCTCCACTTT. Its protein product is CASSQVGGASSPLHF.

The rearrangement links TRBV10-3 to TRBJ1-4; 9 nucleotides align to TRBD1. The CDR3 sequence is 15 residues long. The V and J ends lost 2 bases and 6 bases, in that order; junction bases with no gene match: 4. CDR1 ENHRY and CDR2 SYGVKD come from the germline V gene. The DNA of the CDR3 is TGTGCCATCAGTGAGGACAGGGGGATGGATGAAAAACTGTTTTTT. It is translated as CAISEDRGMDEKLFF.

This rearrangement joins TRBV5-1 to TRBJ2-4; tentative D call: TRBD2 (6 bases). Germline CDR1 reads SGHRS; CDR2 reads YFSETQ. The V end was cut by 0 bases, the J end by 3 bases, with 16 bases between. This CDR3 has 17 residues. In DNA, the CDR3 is TGCGCCAGCAGCTTGGCTGTGAGGGAGGATGGCAAAAACATTCAGTACTTC. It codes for CASSLAVREDGKNIQYF.

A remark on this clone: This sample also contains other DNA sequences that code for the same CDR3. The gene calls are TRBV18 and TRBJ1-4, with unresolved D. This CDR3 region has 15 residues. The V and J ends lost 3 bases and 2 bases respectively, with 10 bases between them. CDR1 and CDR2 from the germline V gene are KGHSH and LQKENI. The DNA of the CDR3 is TGTGCCAGCTCACCTCCGGGAGCTACTAATGAAAAACTGTTTTTT. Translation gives CASSPPGATNEKLFF.

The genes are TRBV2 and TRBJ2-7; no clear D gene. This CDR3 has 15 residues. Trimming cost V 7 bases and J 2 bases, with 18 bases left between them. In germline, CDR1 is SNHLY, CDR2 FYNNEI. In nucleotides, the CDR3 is TGTGCCAGCAAGGTTGGGCACGCGAACACCTACGAGCAGTACTTC. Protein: CASKVGHANTYEQYF.

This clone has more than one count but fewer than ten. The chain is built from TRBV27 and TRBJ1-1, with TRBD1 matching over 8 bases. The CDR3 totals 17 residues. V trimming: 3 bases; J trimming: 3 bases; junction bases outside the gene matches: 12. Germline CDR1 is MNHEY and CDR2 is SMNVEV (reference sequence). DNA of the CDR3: TGTGCCAGCAGTTTTGGCCCTGGACAGGGACGGTACACTGAAGCTTTCTTT. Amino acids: CASSFGPGQGRYTEAFF.

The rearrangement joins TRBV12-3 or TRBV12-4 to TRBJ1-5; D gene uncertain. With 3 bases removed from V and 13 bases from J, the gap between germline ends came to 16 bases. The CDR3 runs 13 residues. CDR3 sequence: CASSLGLPEGQHF. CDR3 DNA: TGTGCCAGCAGTTTGGGATTACCTGAGGGTCAGCATTTT.

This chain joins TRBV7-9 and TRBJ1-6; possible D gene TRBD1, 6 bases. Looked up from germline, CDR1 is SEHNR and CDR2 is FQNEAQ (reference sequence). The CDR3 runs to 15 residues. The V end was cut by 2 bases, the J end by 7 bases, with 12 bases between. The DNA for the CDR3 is TGTGCCAGCAGCTTAAACGGCCAGGGGAATTCACCCCTCCACTTT. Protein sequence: CASSLNGQGNSPLHF.

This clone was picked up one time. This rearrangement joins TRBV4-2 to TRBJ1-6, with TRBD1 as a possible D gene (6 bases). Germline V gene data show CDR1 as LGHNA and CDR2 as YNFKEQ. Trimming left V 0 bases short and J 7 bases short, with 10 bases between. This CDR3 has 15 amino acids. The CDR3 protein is CASSQDLGQNSPLHF. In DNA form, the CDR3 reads TGTGCCAGCAGCCAAGATCTTGGACAGAATTCACCCCTCCACTTT.

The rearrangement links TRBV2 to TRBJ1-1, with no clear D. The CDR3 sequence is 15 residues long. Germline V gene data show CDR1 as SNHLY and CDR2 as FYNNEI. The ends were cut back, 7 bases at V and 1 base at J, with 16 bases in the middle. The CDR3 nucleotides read TGTGCCAGCATAAGGTTCTCTCCGGGGAACACTGAAGCTTTCTTT. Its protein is CASIRFSPGNTEAFF.

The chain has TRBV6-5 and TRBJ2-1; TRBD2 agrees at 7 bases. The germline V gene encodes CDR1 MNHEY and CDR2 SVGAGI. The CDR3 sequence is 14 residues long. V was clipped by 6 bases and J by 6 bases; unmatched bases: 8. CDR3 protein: CASRTSSGINEQFF. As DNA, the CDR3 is TGTGCCAGCAGGACTAGCAGCGGGATCAATGAGCAGTTCTTC.

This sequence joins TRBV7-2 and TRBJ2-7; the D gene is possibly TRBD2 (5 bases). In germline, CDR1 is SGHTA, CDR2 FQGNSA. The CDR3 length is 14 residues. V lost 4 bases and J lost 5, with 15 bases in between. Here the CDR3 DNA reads TGTGCCAGCAGCTCCTACCGGGAAATAAACGAGCAGTACTTC. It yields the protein CASSSYREINEQYF.

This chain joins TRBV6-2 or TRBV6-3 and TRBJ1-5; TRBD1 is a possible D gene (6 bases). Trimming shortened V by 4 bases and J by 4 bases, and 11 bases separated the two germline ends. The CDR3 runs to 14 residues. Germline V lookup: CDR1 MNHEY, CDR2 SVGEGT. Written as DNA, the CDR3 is TGTGCCAGCAGTTCCGGGGGGACAAATCAGCCCCAGCATTTT. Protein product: CASSSGGTNQPQHF.

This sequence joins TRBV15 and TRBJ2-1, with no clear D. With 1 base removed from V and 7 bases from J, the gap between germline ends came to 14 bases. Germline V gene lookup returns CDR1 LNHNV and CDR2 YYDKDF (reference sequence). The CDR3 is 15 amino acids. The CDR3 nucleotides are TGTGCCACCAGCAGAGTTAGATTCAACGGGAATGAGCAGTTCTTC. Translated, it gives CATSRVRFNGNEQFF.

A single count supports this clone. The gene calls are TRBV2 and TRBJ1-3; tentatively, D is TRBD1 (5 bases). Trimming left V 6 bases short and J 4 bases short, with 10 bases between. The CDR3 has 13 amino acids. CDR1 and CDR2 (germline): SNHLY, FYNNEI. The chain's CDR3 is CASSLQAGNTIYF. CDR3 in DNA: TGTGCCAGCAGCTTACAGGCGGGAAACACCATATATTTT.

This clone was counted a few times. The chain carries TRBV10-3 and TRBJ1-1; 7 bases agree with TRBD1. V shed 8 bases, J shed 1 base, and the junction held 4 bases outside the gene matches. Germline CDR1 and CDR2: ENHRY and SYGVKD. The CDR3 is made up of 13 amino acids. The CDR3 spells CAIGGQANTEAFF. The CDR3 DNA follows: TGTGCCATCGGCGGACAGGCGAACACTGAAGCTTTCTTT.

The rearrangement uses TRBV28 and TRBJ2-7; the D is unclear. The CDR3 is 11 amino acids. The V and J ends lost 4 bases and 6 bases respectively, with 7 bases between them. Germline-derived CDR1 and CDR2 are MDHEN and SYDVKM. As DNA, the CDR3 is TGTGCCAGCAGTTCACACCCCGAGCAGTACTTC. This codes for CASSSHPEQYF. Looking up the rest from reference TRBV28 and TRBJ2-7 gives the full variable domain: DVKVTQSSRYLVKRTGEKVFLECVQDMDHENMFWYRQDPGLGLRLIYFSYDVKMKEKGDIPEGYSVSREKKERFSLILESASTNQTSMYLCASSSHPEQYFGPGTRLTVT.

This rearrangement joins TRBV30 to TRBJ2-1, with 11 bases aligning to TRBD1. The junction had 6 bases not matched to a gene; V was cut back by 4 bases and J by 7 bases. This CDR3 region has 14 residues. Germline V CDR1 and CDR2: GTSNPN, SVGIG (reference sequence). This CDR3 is CAWTRDRGFNEQFF. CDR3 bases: TGTGCCTGGACTCGGGACAGGGGGTTTAATGAGCAGTTCTTC.

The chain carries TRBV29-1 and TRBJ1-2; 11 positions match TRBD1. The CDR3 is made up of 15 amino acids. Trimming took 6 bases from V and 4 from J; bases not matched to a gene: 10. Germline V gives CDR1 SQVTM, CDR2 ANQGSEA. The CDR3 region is CSVHQGTGGFYGYTF. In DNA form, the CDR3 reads TGCAGCGTCCACCAAGGGACAGGGGGTTTCTATGGCTACACCTTC.

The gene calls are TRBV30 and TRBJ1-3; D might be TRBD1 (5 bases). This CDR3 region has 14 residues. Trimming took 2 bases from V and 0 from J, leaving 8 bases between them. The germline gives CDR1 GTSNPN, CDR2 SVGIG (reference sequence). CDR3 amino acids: CAWSPGNSGNTIYF. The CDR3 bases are TGTGCCTGGAGTCCAGGGAACTCTGGAAACACCATATATTTT.

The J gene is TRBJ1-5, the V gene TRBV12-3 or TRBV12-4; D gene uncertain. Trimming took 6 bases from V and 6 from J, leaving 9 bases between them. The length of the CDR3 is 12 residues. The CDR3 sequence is CASSPGLQPQHF. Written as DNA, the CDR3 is TGTGCCAGCAGCCCCGGTCTTCAGCCCCAGCATTTT.

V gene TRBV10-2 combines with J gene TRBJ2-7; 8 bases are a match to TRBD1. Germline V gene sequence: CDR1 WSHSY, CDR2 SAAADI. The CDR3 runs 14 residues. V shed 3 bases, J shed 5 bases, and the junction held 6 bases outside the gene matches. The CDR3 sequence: CASSEQGGMNEQYF. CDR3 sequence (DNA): TGCGCCAGCAGTGAACAGGGGGGCATGAACGAGCAGTACTTC.

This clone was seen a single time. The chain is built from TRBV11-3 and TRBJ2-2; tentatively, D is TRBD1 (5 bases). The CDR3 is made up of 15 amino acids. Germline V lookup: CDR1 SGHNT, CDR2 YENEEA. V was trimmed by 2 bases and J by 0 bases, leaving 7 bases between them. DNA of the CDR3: TGTGCCAGCAGCTTACCAGGGTCGAACACCGGGGAGCTGTTTTTT. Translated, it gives CASSLPGSNTGELFF.

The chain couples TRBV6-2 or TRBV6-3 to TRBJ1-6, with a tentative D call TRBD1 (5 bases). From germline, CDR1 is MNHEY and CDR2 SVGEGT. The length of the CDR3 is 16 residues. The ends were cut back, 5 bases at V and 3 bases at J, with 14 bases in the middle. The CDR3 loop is CASSVRQLFYNSPLHF. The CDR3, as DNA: TGTGCCAGCAGTGTAAGACAGCTCTTCTATAATTCACCCCTCCACTTT.